The 27 T cell receptor beta chains reported below all come from one sample, sequenced in a study of T cell repertoires in cytomegalovirus infection. MiXCR, run by TCRdb on the reads, gives a single entry per CDR3 protein. Among 400,000 or so distinct CDR3 sequences, 18% were seen once, and the ten largest hold less than 9.5%. What was sequenced was PBMCs. These receptor sequences come from a human donor in good health (CMV status not recorded). Some clones in this sample may be carry-over from other donors' samples.

The chain employs TRBV12-3 or TRBV12-4 and TRBJ2-5; TRBD1 matches 7 bases. This CDR3 comprises 14 residues. Trimming removed 7 bases from V and 2 bases from J; junction bases left unmatched: 7. The CDR3 DNA sequence: TGTGCCAGCAAAGACAGGGTGTATCAAGAGACCCAGTACTTC. Translating it yields CASKDRVYQETQYF.

The chain recombines TRBV23-1 with TRBJ2-1; D might be TRBD1 (6 bases). TRBV23-1 is identified as an open reading frame with a role that is uncertain. The CDR3 is 16 amino acids. V was shortened by 2 bases and J by 8 bases, with 19 bases between the two germline ends. Written as DNA, the CDR3 is TGCGCCAGCAGTCAAATCCAGGGGCGAGAGCACGATGAGCAGTTCTTC. Its translation is CASSQIQGREHDEQFF.

This clonotype was recorded many times. The V and J genes are TRBV7-6 and TRBJ2-3, with 7 positions matching TRBD2. CDR1 is SGHVS and CDR2 is FNYEAQ in the germline V gene. After removal of 0 bases from V and 4 bases from J, the junction contained 4 bases not matched to a gene. This CDR3 is 15 amino acids long. CDR3 nucleotide sequence: TGTGCCAGCAGCTTAGCCGCGGGAGTCGCAGATACGCAGTATTTT. Translation gives CASSLAAGVADTQYF.

This clonotype was counted many times. V gene TRBV18 combines with J gene TRBJ1-4, with D maybe TRBD1 (6 bases). Germline CDR1 and CDR2: KGHSH and LQKENI. This CDR3 is built from 16 residues. V was trimmed by 2 bases and J by 8 bases, leaving 18 bases between them. CDR3 amino acids: CASSPGSARTVEKLFF. The CDR3 DNA reads TGTGCCAGCTCACCAGGGTCGGCCCGGACAGTCGAAAAACTGTTTTTT.

This clonotype was recorded many times. The chain combines TRBV7-2 with TRBJ2-3; the match to TRBD2 covers 7 bases. CDR1 is SGHTA and CDR2 is FQGNSA in the germline V gene. With V trimmed by 6 bases and J by 2 bases, 8 bases remained unmatched. The CDR3 runs 15 residues. The CDR3 DNA follows: TGTGCCAGCAGGAAGGAGCGGGGACTCACAGATACGCAGTATTTT. It encodes CASRKERGLTDTQYF.

This clonotype was detected once. This chain connects TRBV7-9 to TRBJ2-6; D remains ambiguous. The CDR3 has 15 amino acids. CDR1 and CDR2 (germline): SEHNR, FQNEAQ (reference sequence). V dropped 5 bases and J dropped 1 base, with 9 bases sitting between them. The CDR3 sequence is CASSLAESGANVLTF. The CDR3 DNA follows: TGTGCCAGCAGCCTGGCTGAATCTGGGGCCAACGTCCTGACTTTC.

This clonotype has just one count. The rearrangement links TRBV18 to TRBJ1-5; no clear D gene. V gave up 3 bases and J gave up 6 bases, with 15 bases separating them. Germline V gene sequence: CDR1 KGHSH, CDR2 LQKENI. This CDR3 has 15 amino acids. The CDR3 loop reads CASSPSAGEGQPQHF. CDR3 sequence (DNA): TGTGCCAGCTCACCCTCGGCCGGGGAGGGTCAGCCCCAGCATTTT.

CDR3 in amino acids: CASSARDTYNEQFF. CDR3 DNA sequence: TGTGCCAGCAGCGCCCGGGACACCTACAATGAGCAGTTCTTC. The chain has TRBV5-4 and TRBJ2-1, with D possibly TRBD1 on 6 matching bases. Trimming pared 4 bases from V and 2 bases from J, leaving 10 bases between. Germline V gene data show CDR1 as SGHNT and CDR2 as YYREEE (reference sequence). This CDR3 comprises 14 residues.

This clonotype has just a few counts. The chain recombines TRBV6-5 with TRBJ2-1, with D perhaps being TRBD1 or TRBD2 (5 bases each). V lost 6 bases to trimming and J lost 0 bases, with 9 bases between them. The length of the CDR3 is 14 residues. Germline V gene lookup returns CDR1 MNHEY and CDR2 SVGAGI. CDR3 DNA: TGTGCCAGCAGCCGGGGACGCTCCTACAATGAGCAGTTCTTC. Amino acids: CASSRGRSYNEQFF.

This clonotype was detected only a few times. The chain combines TRBV6-2 or TRBV6-3 with TRBJ1-6; D remains ambiguous. Germline V CDR1 and CDR2: MNHEY, SVGEGT. V lost 7 bases and J 9 bases, leaving 10 bases between the germline ends. This CDR3 is built from 12 residues. The CDR3 DNA reads as TGTGCCAGCACCTCATATCGTTCACCCCTCCACTTT. Translating it yields CASTSYRSPLHF.

The genes are TRBV29-1 and TRBJ1-1; weak D call: TRBD1 (5 bases). CDR1 SQVTM and CDR2 ANQGSEA come from the germline V gene. The CDR3 is 15 amino acids. The germline V and J ends were trimmed by 5 bases and 1 base, with 17 bases remaining between them. CDR3 residues: CSVKKGTEENTEAFF. DNA for the CDR3: TGCAGCGTTAAGAAGGGGACGGAAGAGAACACTGAAGCTTTCTTT.

The chain has TRBV18 and TRBJ2-5; tentative D call: TRBD1 (5 bases). The V gene lost 7 bases and the J gene lost 1 base, with 13 bases spanning the gap. CDR1 KGHSH and CDR2 LQKENI come from the germline V gene. The CDR3 has 14 residues. The CDR3 protein is CASLRQISQETQYF. The DNA for the CDR3 is TGTGCCAGCTTGCGACAGATCTCCCAAGAGACCCAGTACTTC.

The chain links TRBV6-2 or TRBV6-3 to TRBJ2-3; perhaps TRBD1 as D (5 bases). Trimming shortened V by 2 bases and J by 5 bases, and 14 bases separated the two germline ends. Germline V gene lookup returns CDR1 MNHEY and CDR2 SVGEGT. The CDR3 is made up of 15 amino acids. CDR3 in DNA: TGTGCCAGCAGTTACGGGGCCCCAATGCGAGATACGCAGTATTTT. Translated: CASSYGAPMRDTQYF.

This clonotype showed up many times. The genes are TRBV7-2 and TRBJ2-5; 8 nucleotides agree with TRBD1. Germline V CDR1 and CDR2: SGHTA, FQGNSA. V lost 5 bases and J lost 5; bases outside the gene matches: 4. The CDR3 spans 13 residues. Written as DNA, the CDR3 is TGTGCCAGCAGCCCTGACAGGGGCGAGACCCAGTACTTC. Translated, it gives CASSPDRGETQYF.

V and J are TRBV19 and TRBJ1-2; 7 positions match TRBD1. The CDR3 loop spans 13 amino acids. The V gene's germline CDR1 is LNHDA and CDR2 SQIVND (reference sequence). V was pared by 6 bases and J by 8 bases, with 9 bases of the junction left unmatched. The CDR3 DNA reads TGTGCCAGTAGCCTTCAACAGGGGAAAGGCTACACCTTC. Residues: CASSLQQGKGYTF.

This chain uses TRBV7-4 with TRBJ2-3, with TRBD2 as a possible D gene (5 bases). The CDR3 is made up of 10 amino acids. The germline V gene encodes CDR1 SGHVT and CDR2 SQSDAQ. V lost 7 bases and J 9 bases, leaving 8 bases between the germline ends. DNA of the CDR3: TGTGCCAGCACCGGGGTAACGCAGTATTTT. Amino acid sequence: CASTGVTQYF.

This clonotype came up many times. CDR3 sequence (DNA): TGTGCCAGCGAGGTTCGGGGAGGGTCAGATACGCAGTATTTT. This translates into CASEVRGGSDTQYF. V usage is TRBV6-1 and J usage is TRBJ2-3, with 7 bases aligning to TRBD2. V lost 8 bases, J lost 4 bases, and 9 bases stayed unmatched. This CDR3 spans 14 amino acids. The germline V gene has CDR1 MNHNS and CDR2 SASEGT.

This clonotype was seen only once. A much larger clonotype is one base distant, so this may be a read error. The rearrangement joins TRBV7-8 to TRBJ1-1, with D possibly TRBD1 on 6 matching bases. Germline V CDR1 and CDR2: SGHVS, FQNEAQ. The CDR3 consists of 13 residues. CDR3 sequence reads: CASSGDIYTEALF. Here the CDR3 DNA reads TGTGCCAGCAGCGGGGACATTTACACTGAAGCTTTGTTT.

There are a few counts of this clonotype. The gene calls are TRBV29-1 and TRBJ1-2; D is ambiguous. There are 13 residues in the CDR3. Trimming left V 3 bases short and J 4 bases short, with 12 bases between. Germline V CDR1 and CDR2: SQVTM, ANQGSEA. The CDR3 reads CSVDGGLSYGYTF. The CDR3 DNA is TGCAGCGTTGATGGAGGGCTTAGCTATGGCTACACCTTC.

A few counts support this clonotype. This chain links TRBV15 with TRBJ2-7, with TRBD2 identical over 7 bases. The germline V gene encodes CDR1 LNHNV and CDR2 YYDKDF (reference sequence). The trim removed 1 base at V and 5 bases at J, leaving 8 bases unmatched. The CDR3 has 15 amino acids. CDR3 residues: CATSRVLAALDEQYF. CDR3 DNA: TGTGCCACCAGCAGAGTGCTAGCGGCCCTGGACGAGCAGTACTTC.

This clonotype was detected many times. J is TRBJ1-4 and V is TRBV7-6; TRBD1 is a possible D gene (5 bases). The CDR3 runs to 15 residues. Germline-derived CDR1 and CDR2 are SGHVS and FNYEAQ. V lost 0 bases and J lost 6, with 11 bases in between. CDR3 coding DNA: TGTGCCAGCAGCTTAGCTGGGGGGGTGGATGAAAAACTGTTTTTT. Its translation is CASSLAGGVDEKLFF.

The table lists this clonotype with many counts. The CDR3 bases are TGTGCCAGCAGTTTGGACGCCAGAGGGTATGGCTACACCTTC. As protein: CASSLDARGYGYTF. The chain joins TRBV7-2 to TRBJ1-2, with D hard to call. From germline, CDR1 is SGHTA and CDR2 FQGNSA. V lost 6 bases, J lost 5 bases, and 16 bases lay in between. There are 14 residues in the CDR3.

This clonotype was observed at least ten times. This chain links TRBV12-3 or TRBV12-4 with TRBJ1-1, with D possibly TRBD1 on 5 matching bases. With 7 bases removed from V and 0 bases from J, the gap between germline ends came to 9 bases. This CDR3 has 13 residues. This CDR3 reads CASILGVNTEAFF. The CDR3 DNA follows: TGTGCCAGCATCCTAGGGGTGAACACTGAAGCTTTCTTT.

V is TRBV7-9 and J is TRBJ2-5; D is unresolved. CDR3 size: 13 residues. V lost 4 bases and J lost 5, with 11 bases in between. CDR1 SEHNR and CDR2 FQNEAQ come from the germline V gene (reference sequence). Written as DNA, the CDR3 is TGTGCCAGCAGCTACGTAGAGGCCGAGACCCAGTACTTC. Translation: CASSYVEAETQYF.

There are a few counts of this clonotype. This rearrangement joins TRBV19 to TRBJ1-6; D ambiguous. Germline V gene lookup returns CDR1 LNHDA and CDR2 SQIVND (reference sequence). This CDR3 has 15 amino acids. Trimming pared 5 bases from V and 9 bases from J, leaving 17 bases between. The CDR3 loop reads CASSAGITSGSPLHF. CDR3 bases: TGTGCCAGTAGTGCGGGGATCACTAGTGGTTCACCCCTCCACTTT.

The rearrangement joins TRBV10-3 to TRBJ2-2; 9 bases are shared with TRBD1. V dropped 8 bases and J dropped 3; count of bases not matched to a gene: 4. CDR3 length equals 14 residues. Per the germline V gene, CDR1 is ENHRY and CDR2 is SYGVKD. The CDR3 loop reads CAIRDRADTGELFF. The CDR3 DNA follows: TGTGCCATCCGGGACAGGGCGGACACCGGGGAGCTGTTTTTT.

The chain employs TRBV5-1 and TRBJ2-1; TRBD2 aligns across 11 bases. Looked up from germline, CDR1 is SGHRS and CDR2 is YFSETQ. CDR3 size: 17 residues. The ends lost 0 bases at V and 3 bases at J; junction bases unmatched: 5. CDR3 residues: CASSLGGTSGYYNEQFF. The CDR3 coding sequence is TGCGCCAGCAGCTTGGGTGGGACTAGCGGTTACTACAATGAGCAGTTCTTC.